A selection of T cell receptor beta chains follows, all from one sample in a study of STAT3 mutations in large granular lymphocyte leukemia. Libraries were prepared by immunoSEQ multiplex PCR; TCRdb keeps only in-frame clonotypes and omits some of them. In the table there are approximately 29,000 clones, more than 75% of which are singletons. Sequences were obtained from peripheral blood mononuclear cells. The receptors come from a man in his sixties with T-cell large granular lymphocyte leukemia. Some clones in this sample may be carry-over from other donors' samples. The CDR3 runs from the conserved cysteine through the conserved F or W. Each record gives: D gene, V gene, CDR3 protein. The D gene is left open where the match is weak.

D gene: NA
V gene: TRBV2
CDR3 protein: CASRVGGNEQYF

D gene: NA
V gene: TRBV7-2
CDR3 protein: CASSLARFGLRTGRDGGSPLHF

D gene: TRBD1
V gene: TRBV7-9
CDR3 protein: CASSSPGQGWTGELFF

D gene: TRBD2
V gene: TRBV5-1
CDR3 protein: CASSLPTSGAPDEQYF

D gene: TRBD1
V gene: TRBV28
CDR3 protein: CASSLAPQGAYEQYF

D gene: TRBD1
V gene: TRBV27
CDR3 protein: CASSARQGNPSYEQYF

D gene: TRBD2
V gene: TRBV5-1
CDR3 protein: CASSLPLAGGYNEQFF

D gene: NA
V gene: TRBV30
CDR3 protein: CAWSVGGALNYEQYF

D gene: NA
V gene: TRBV2
CDR3 protein: CARGTSGNRQYF

D gene: NA
V gene: TRBV5-6
CDR3 protein: CASSLDPGQGEKLFF

D gene: NA
V gene: TRBV28
CDR3 protein: CASSLTGPYGYTF

D gene: TRBD2
V gene: TRBV13
CDR3 protein: CASSLYDYLAGYEQYF

D gene: NA
V gene: TRBV29-1
CDR3 protein: CSVEVPGVETQYF

D gene: NA
V gene: TRBV30
CDR3 protein: CAWAGDTYNEQFF

D gene: TRBD2
V gene: TRBV5-4
CDR3 protein: CAASGSGRYETQYF

D gene: TRBD1
V gene: TRBV5-1
CDR3 protein: CASSLQTGGQETQYF

D gene: NA
V gene: TRBV4-3
CDR3 protein: CASSQEQGRTNTGELFF

D gene: TRBD2
V gene: TRBV18
CDR3 protein: CASSGTSGLEQFF

D gene: TRBD1
V gene: TRBV11-3
CDR3 protein: CASSQAGTGIYEQYF

D gene: NA
V gene: TRBV28
CDR3 protein: CASSLDSTGSGYTF

D gene: TRBD1
V gene: TRBV5-1
CDR3 protein: CASSHDRGGTEAFF

D gene: TRBD1
V gene: TRBV4-2
CDR3 protein: CASSDPTGRDYGYTF

D gene: NA
V gene: TRBV5-4
CDR3 protein: CASSLEAGASSGGYTF

D gene: TRBD1
V gene: TRBV14
CDR3 protein: CASSQAQGGQSPLHF

D gene: TRBD2
V gene: TRBV6-5
CDR3 protein: CASSYGASGSTDTQYF

D gene: TRBD2
V gene: TRBV15
CDR3 protein: CATIGSGARDEQFF

D gene: TRBD2
V gene: TRBV18
CDR3 protein: CASSPRGSGGTDTQYF

D gene: NA
V gene: TRBV19
CDR3 protein: CASSISAGISPLHF

D gene: TRBD2
V gene: TRBV25-1
CDR3 protein: CASSDELTSGEQFF

D gene: NA
V gene: TRBV5-1
CDR3 protein: CASRKGVEGNGELFF

D gene: NA
V gene: TRBV5-4
CDR3 protein: CASSRAREGEKLFF

D gene: NA
V gene: TRBV5-1
CDR3 protein: CASSEDNAPGANVLTF

D gene: TRBD1
V gene: TRBV30
CDR3 protein: CAWRAVGDSTYEQYF

D gene: NA
V gene: TRBV6-1
CDR3 protein: CASRWEGTIGGYTF

D gene: NA
V gene: TRBV7-9
CDR3 protein: CASSFRGGDTEAFF

D gene: TRBD1
V gene: TRBV6-5
CDR3 protein: CASTTGAPGPSPLHF

D gene: TRBD1
V gene: TRBV29-1
CDR3 protein: CSVEVGQPYNEQFF

D gene: NA
V gene: TRBV7-2
CDR3 protein: CASSPGAANTEAFF

D gene: NA
V gene: TRBV7-8
CDR3 protein: CASSVLRGTEAFF

D gene: TRBD2
V gene: TRBV19
CDR3 protein: CASSIGWKREATYNEQFF

D gene: NA
V gene: TRBV28
CDR3 protein: CASRPRDGSSYEQYF

D gene: NA
V gene: TRBV29-1
CDR3 protein: CSVELGYGTGFFSTDTQYF

D gene: NA
V gene: TRBV7-9
CDR3 protein: CASSLAGGLGHQPQHF

D gene: NA
V gene: TRBV6-1
CDR3 protein: CASSAGQGTDTQYF

D gene: NA
V gene: TRBV4-1
CDR3 protein: CASSQGPGAGRETQYF

D gene: NA
V gene: TRBV30
CDR3 protein: CAWSLGTVQETQYF

D gene: NA
V gene: TRBV6-5
CDR3 protein: CASRRMGNQPQHF

D gene: TRBD1
V gene: TRBV5-4
CDR3 protein: CASSFPDRAEAFF

D gene: NA
V gene: TRBV6-5
CDR3 protein: CASSYAISYEQYF

D gene: NA
V gene: TRBV7-3
CDR3 protein: CASSLDHAFEQYF

D gene: TRBD1
V gene: TRBV27
CDR3 protein: CASSRTGTVVSYGYTF

D gene: TRBD2
V gene: TRBV2
CDR3 protein: CATGSGAQETQYF

D gene: TRBD2
V gene: TRBV4-3
CDR3 protein: CASSQVAGPYEQYF